These 20 T cell receptor beta chains share one sample of origin, sequenced in a study of shared clonotypes between healthy human individuals. The protocol was immunoSEQ multiplex PCR, while the TCRdb copy is restricted to in-frame clones and leaves out a portion. The sample contains about 2.1 million clones, around 93% of which appear only once. Cells designated naive CD8 were CD45RO-negative and were positively selected for CCR7, with terminally differentiated effector memory CD45RA+ cells excluded. Specimen: naive CD8+ T cells from PBMCs. These receptors originate from a young man in good health. Some clones in this sample may be carry-over from other donors' samples.

The rearrangement joins TRBV11-2 to TRBJ2-1; TRBD1 aligns across 8 bases. CDR1 is SGHAT and CDR2 is FQNNGV in the germline V gene. CDR3 length: 16 residues. The V gene end was trimmed by 5 bases and the J gene end by 7 bases; junction bases not matched to a gene: 13. The CDR3 bases are TGTGCCAGCAGCCTCCGGACAGGGACCCCTCATAATGAGCAGTTCTTC. Its translation: CASSLRTGTPHNEQFF.

This clone was recorded only once. The chain uses TRBV28 and TRBJ2-1; D unresolved. Germline V CDR1 and CDR2: MDHEN, SYDVKM. V lost 5 bases and J 3 bases, leaving 14 bases between the germline ends. There are 15 residues in the CDR3. The CDR3 nucleotides read TGTGCCAGCAGTCCAGACTGGAATAACTACAATGAGCAGTTCTTC. Protein product: CASSPDWNNYNEQFF. The full variable domain, completed using reference TRBV28 and TRBJ2-1, is DVKVTQSSRYLVKRTGEKVFLECVQDMDHENMFWYRQDPGLGLRLIYFSYDVKMKEKGDIPEGYSVSREKKERFSLILESASTNQTSMYLCASSPDWNNYNEQFFGPGTRLTVL.

The chain has TRBV6-1 and TRBJ2-7; D call uncertain. The CDR3 extends over 15 amino acids. Germline CDR1 and CDR2: MNHNS and SASEGT. Trimming took 2 bases from V and 0 from J, leaving 11 bases between them. CDR3 bases: TGTGCCAGCAGTGAAAAGTCTTTTTTCTCCTACGAGCAGTACTTC. Protein product: CASSEKSFFSYEQYF.

The rearrangement joins TRBV27 to TRBJ2-5; TRBD1 or TRBD2 may be the D gene (5 bases each). Germline assignment: CDR1 MNHEY and CDR2 SMNVEV (reference sequence). Trimming cost V 5 bases and J 5 bases, with 21 bases left between them. The CDR3 runs 16 residues. The CDR3 nucleotides are TGTGCCAGCAGTACCTACCCGAGGGGTTCGGCGGAGACCCAGTACTTC. Translated, it gives CASSTYPRGSAETQYF.

The chain combines TRBV29-1 with TRBJ1-2, with no clear D. There are 11 residues in the CDR3. Germline loops: CDR1 SQVTM, CDR2 ANQGSEA. V gave up 6 bases and J gave up 4 bases, with 9 bases separating them. CDR3 region: CSVLKGYGYTF. CDR3 sequence (DNA): TGCAGCGTCTTGAAGGGCTATGGCTACACCTTC.

V and J are TRBV29-1 and TRBJ1-1, with D perhaps TRBD1 (5 bases). Trimming removed 3 bases from V and 4 bases from J, with 15 bases in between. The germline V gene has CDR1 SQVTM and CDR2 ANQGSEA. The CDR3 runs 14 residues. The CDR3 loop reads CSVEGGVTGTEAFF. The CDR3 bases are TGCAGCGTTGAGGGAGGGGTTACCGGCACTGAAGCTTTCTTT.

This chain connects TRBV7-2 to TRBJ1-2; 9 bases match TRBD1. The CDR3 totals 17 residues. Trimming at V came to 4 bases and at J to 7 bases, leaving 16 bases not matched to a gene. From germline, CDR1 is SGHTA and CDR2 FQGNSA. CDR3 residues: CASSSWTGDPFVPGYTF. CDR3 DNA sequence: TGTGCCAGCAGCTCATGGACAGGGGACCCTTTTGTCCCTGGCTACACCTTC.

The rearrangement joins TRBV7-8 to TRBJ2-5, with TRBD2 matching 7 bases. CDR1 is SGHVS and CDR2 is FQNEAQ in the germline V gene. After removal of 6 bases from V and 12 bases from J, the junction contained 10 bases not matched to a gene. The CDR3 runs 12 residues. CDR3 in amino acids: CASSPRGDLEYF. The CDR3 DNA reads as TGTGCCAGCAGTCCACGGGGGGACCTCGAGTACTTC.

This chain joins TRBV4-1 and TRBJ2-7; no definite D call. Deletions cut 5 bases from V and 3 bases from J, with 11 bases between. Germline lookup yields CDR1 MGHRA and CDR2 YSYEKL. The length of the CDR3 is 13 residues. CDR3 in amino acids: CASSSAGYYEQYF. CDR3 sequence (DNA): TGCGCCAGCAGCTCCGCCGGTTACTACGAGCAGTACTTC.

The V gene is TRBV7-9, the J gene TRBJ2-3, with 7 bases that match TRBD1. The CDR3 runs to 14 residues. With 2 bases clipped from V and 4 bases from J, the junction kept 3 bases outside the gene matches. Germline V gives CDR1 SEHNR, CDR2 FQNEAQ (reference sequence). The CDR3 DNA is TGTGCCAGCAGCTTAAGGGGGCACGCAGATACGCAGTATTTT. This encodes CASSLRGHADTQYF.

This clone was seen only a few times. Here the CDR3 reads CASSAQYEQYF. In nucleotides, the CDR3 is TGTGCCAGCAGTGCCCAATACGAGCAGTACTTC. This chain connects TRBV27 to TRBJ2-7; no definite D call. The CDR3 has 11 residues. Germline CDR1 reads MNHEY; CDR2 reads SMNVEV (reference sequence). The V and J ends lost 5 bases and 4 bases respectively, with 6 bases between them.

This chain connects TRBV27 to TRBJ2-1, with D unclear. CDR1 is MNHEY, CDR2 SMNVEV, per germline (reference sequence). This CDR3 contains 15 residues. Deletions cut 4 bases from V and 8 bases from J, with 18 bases between. The CDR3: CASSSLLVSNDEQFF. The CDR3 coding sequence is TGTGCCAGCAGTTCCCTCCTGGTCAGTAATGATGAGCAGTTCTTC.

In nucleotides, the CDR3 is TGTGCCAGCAGCGACACCCGAGGGTCTGGGGGAAACTACGAGCAGTACTTC. Amino acids: CASSDTRGSGGNYEQYF. This rearrangement joins TRBV11-2 to TRBJ2-7, with D perhaps being TRBD1 or TRBD2 (5 bases each). Germline CDR1 SGHAT, CDR2 FQNNGV. V was pared by 5 bases and J by 3 bases, with 23 bases between. The CDR3 runs to 17 residues.

The chain couples TRBV2 to TRBJ2-3; TRBD2 aligns across 7 bases. V gave up 8 bases and J gave up 0 bases; unmatched junction bases: 11. The CDR3 contains 16 residues. Germline loops: CDR1 SNHLY, CDR2 FYNNEI. The DNA of the CDR3 is TGTGCCAGCGGGAGGGGCGCGGGGCCCAGCACAGATACGCAGTATTTT. It specifies CASGRGAGPSTDTQYF.

The chain uses TRBV25-1 and TRBJ2-7; D gene ambiguous. The CDR3 spans 15 residues. The germline CDR1 and CDR2 sequences are MGHDK and SYGVNS. V was trimmed by 1 base and J by 0 bases, leaving 10 bases between them. DNA for the CDR3: TGTGCCAGCAGTGAATCAGTCAGGAGCTCCTACGAGCAGTACTTC. This translates into CASSESVRSSYEQYF.

This clone was detected only once. The chain joins TRBV27 to TRBJ2-7; 10 bases are shared with TRBD1. Per germline, CDR1 MNHEY and CDR2 SMNVEV (reference sequence). The CDR3 sequence is 14 residues long. Losses at the gene ends were 2 bases for V and 8 bases for J; bases not matched to a gene: 6. CDR3 in amino acids: CASSLGTGADKQYF. Here the CDR3 DNA reads TGTGCCAGCAGTTTAGGGACAGGGGCTGACAAGCAGTACTTC.

In the case of this clone: The same CDR3 also results from other DNA sequences found in this sample. V gene TRBV5-1 combines with J gene TRBJ2-1, with D uncertain. Trimming pared 1 base from V and 4 bases from J, leaving 6 bases between. The germline gives CDR1 SGHRS, CDR2 YFSETQ. This CDR3 has 13 amino acids. The CDR3 DNA reads TGCGCCAGCAGCTTGACCAGTTACAATGAGCAGTTCTTC. It translates to CASSLTSYNEQFF.

The chain couples TRBV27 to TRBJ2-2; D possibly corresponds to TRBD2 (6 bases). Trimming took 6 bases from V and 1 from J, leaving 9 bases between them. The CDR3 is 14 amino acids. Germline V gene sequence: CDR1 MNHEY, CDR2 SMNVEV (reference sequence). CDR3 residues: CASRIGRNTGELFF. The CDR3 DNA reads as TGTGCCAGCAGAATCGGGAGGAACACCGGGGAGCTGTTTTTT.

The chain links TRBV7-6 to TRBJ2-1; D unresolved. Germline lookup yields CDR1 SGHVS and CDR2 FNYEAQ. This CDR3 region has 17 residues. V lost 0 bases and J lost 5, with 17 bases in between. The CDR3 sequence is CASSLAARPIANNEQFF. In DNA, the CDR3 is TGTGCCAGCAGCTTAGCGGCCAGACCCATAGCCAACAATGAGCAGTTCTTC.

The genes are TRBV19 and TRBJ2-7; TRBD2 might be the D (6 bases). Looked up from germline, CDR1 is LNHDA and CDR2 is SQIVND (reference sequence). This CDR3 has 11 residues. The V and J ends lost 8 bases and 3 bases respectively, with 8 bases between them. CDR3 in DNA: TGTGCCAGTGGGGAGGACTACGAGCAGTACTTC. As protein: CASGEDYEQYF.